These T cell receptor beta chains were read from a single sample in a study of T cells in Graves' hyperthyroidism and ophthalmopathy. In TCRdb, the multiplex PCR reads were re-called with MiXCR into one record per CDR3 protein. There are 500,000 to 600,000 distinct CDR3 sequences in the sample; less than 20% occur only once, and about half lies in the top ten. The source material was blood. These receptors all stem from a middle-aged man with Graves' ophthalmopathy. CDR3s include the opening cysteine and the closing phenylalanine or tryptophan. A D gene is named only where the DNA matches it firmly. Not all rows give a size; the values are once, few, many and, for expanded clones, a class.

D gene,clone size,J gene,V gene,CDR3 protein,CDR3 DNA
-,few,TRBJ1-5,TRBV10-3,CAISDRDPNQPQHF,TGTGCCATCAGTGATCGGGACCCCAATCAGCCCCAGCATTTT
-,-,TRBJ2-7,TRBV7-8,CASSRSPGRFQDEQYF,TGTGCCAGCAGCAGATCGCCTGGACGGTTCCAGGACGAGCAGTACTTC
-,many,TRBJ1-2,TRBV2,CASGLLQGEYGYTF,TGTGCCAGCGGCCTACTTCAGGGCGAATATGGCTACACCTTC
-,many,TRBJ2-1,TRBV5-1,CASSSGLDLYNEQFF,TGCGCCAGCAGCTCGGGACTGGACCTGTACAATGAGCAGTTCTTC
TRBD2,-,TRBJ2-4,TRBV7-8,CASSLGSGRGENIQYF,TGTGCCAGCAGCTTAGGGAGCGGGAGAGGGGAAAACATTCAGTACTTC
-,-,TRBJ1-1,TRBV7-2,CASSRGRSTEAFF,TGTGCCAGCAGCCGCGGGAGAAGCACTGAAGCTTTCTTT
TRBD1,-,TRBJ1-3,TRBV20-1,CSTNRGENTIYF,TGCAGCACAAACAGGGGGGAAAACACCATATATTTT
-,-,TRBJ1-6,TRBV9,CASSVGGKVGSPLHF,TGTGCCAGCAGCGTAGGGGGGAAGGTGGGTTCACCCCTCCACTTT
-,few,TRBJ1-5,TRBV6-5,CASSYLANQPQHF,TGTGCCAGCAGTTACCTGGCCAATCAGCCCCAGCATTTT
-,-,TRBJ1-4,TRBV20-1,CSARRGEKLFF,TGCAGTGCTAGGCGGGGGGAAAAACTGTTTTTT
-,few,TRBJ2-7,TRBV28,CASTAASSYEQYF,TGTGCCAGCACAGCGGCCTCGTCCTACGAGCAGTACTTC
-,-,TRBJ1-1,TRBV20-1,CSASTGTMNTEAFF,TGCAGTGCTAGTACCGGAACCATGAACACTGAAGCTTTCTTT
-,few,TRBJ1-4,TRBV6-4,CASSHQGPTNEKLFF,TGTGCCAGCAGTCACCAGGGTCCAACTAATGAAAAACTGTTTTTT
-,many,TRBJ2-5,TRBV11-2,CASSLDRQGRRETQYF,TGTGCCAGCAGCTTAGATCGTCAGGGGAGGAGAGAGACCCAGTACTTC
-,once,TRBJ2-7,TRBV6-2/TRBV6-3,CASSSPPEGRHEQYF,TGTGCCAGCAGTTCCCCCCCGGAGGGACGCCACGAGCAGTACTTC
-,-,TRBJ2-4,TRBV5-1,CASSFPGSKNIQYF,TGCGCCAGCAGCTTTCCTGGGAGCAAAAACATTCAGTACTTC
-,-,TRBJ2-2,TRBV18,CASSSDRAGTGELFF,TGTGCCAGCTCATCCGACAGGGCGGGGACCGGGGAGCTGTTTTTT
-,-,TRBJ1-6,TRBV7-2,CASSLGRFGNSPLHF,TGTGCCAGCAGCTTAGGCAGGTTTGGTAATTCACCCCTCCACTTT
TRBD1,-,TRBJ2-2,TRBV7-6,CASAGTGGNTGELFF,TGTGCCTCCGCCGGGACAGGGGGAAACACCGGGGAGCTGTTTTTT
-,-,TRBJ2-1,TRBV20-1,CSARDLETYNEQFF,TGCAGTGCTAGAGATTTGGAGACTTATAATGAGCAGTTCTTC
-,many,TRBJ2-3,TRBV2,CASSEPWTDTQYF,TGTGCCAGCAGTGAGCCCTGGACAGATACGCAGTATTTT
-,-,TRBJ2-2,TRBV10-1,CASSAQLTGELFF,TGCGCCAGCAGTGCACAGCTGACCGGGGAGCTGTTTTTT
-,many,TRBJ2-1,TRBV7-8,CASSPTGSINEQFF,TGTGCCAGCAGCCCGACGGGCTCAATCAATGAGCAGTTCTTC
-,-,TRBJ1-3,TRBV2,CASSGGSGSSGNTIYF,TGTGCCAGCAGTGGAGGTTCGGGGTCCTCTGGAAACACCATATATTTT
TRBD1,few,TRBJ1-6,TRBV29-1,CSVRTGGLGSPLHF,TGCAGCGTTCGGACAGGGGGATTGGGGTCACCCCTCCACTTT
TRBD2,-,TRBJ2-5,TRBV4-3,CASSQETSGETQYF,TGCGCCAGCAGCCAAGAAACTAGCGGGGAGACCCAGTACTTC
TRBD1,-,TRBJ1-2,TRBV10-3,CAILNRQGDYGYTF,TGTGCCATACTCAATCGACAGGGAGACTATGGCTACACCTTC
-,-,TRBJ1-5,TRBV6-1,CASSPPGQLYNQPQHF,TGTGCCAGCAGCCCCCCTGGACAGCTTTACAATCAGCCCCAGCATTTT
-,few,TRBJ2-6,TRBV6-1,CVSSVDSSGANVLTF,TGTGTCAGCAGTGTGGACAGCTCTGGGGCCAACGTCCTGACTTTC
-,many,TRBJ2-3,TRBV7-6,CASSRLSSGPSTDTQYF,TGTGCCAGCAGCCGTCTGAGCTCGGGACCGAGCACAGATACGCAGTATTTT
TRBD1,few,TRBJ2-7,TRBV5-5,CASSWAGGSYEQYF,TGTGCCAGCAGCTGGGCAGGGGGCTCCTACGAGCAGTACTTC
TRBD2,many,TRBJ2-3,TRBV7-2,CASRYPGLAGDTQYF,TGTGCCAGCAGATACCCGGGACTAGCGGGGGATACGCAGTATTTT
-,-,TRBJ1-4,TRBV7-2,CASRSAAYNEKLFF,TGTGCCAGCAGAAGCGCAGCGTATAATGAAAAACTGTTTTTT
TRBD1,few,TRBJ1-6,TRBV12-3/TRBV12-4,CASSPSQGGKNSPLHF,TGTGCCAGCAGTCCCTCGCAGGGGGGAAAAAATTCACCCCTCCACTTT
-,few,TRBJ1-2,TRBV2,CASTEGVAVYAANYGYTF,TGTGCCAGCACCGAAGGGGTGGCAGTCTACGCAGCTAACTATGGCTACACCTTC